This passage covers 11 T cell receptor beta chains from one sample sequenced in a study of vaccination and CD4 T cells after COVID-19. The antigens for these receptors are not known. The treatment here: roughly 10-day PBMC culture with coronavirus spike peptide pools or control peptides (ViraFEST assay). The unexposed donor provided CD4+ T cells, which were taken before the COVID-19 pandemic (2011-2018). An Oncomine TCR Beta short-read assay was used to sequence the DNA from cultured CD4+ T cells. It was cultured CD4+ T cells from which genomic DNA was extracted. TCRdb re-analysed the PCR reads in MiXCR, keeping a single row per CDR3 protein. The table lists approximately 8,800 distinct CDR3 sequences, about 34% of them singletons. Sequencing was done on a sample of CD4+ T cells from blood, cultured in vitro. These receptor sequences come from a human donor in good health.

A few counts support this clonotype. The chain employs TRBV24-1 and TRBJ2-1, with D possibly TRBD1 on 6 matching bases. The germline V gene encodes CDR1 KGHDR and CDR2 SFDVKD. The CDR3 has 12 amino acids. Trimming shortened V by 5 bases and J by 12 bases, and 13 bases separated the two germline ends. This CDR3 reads CATSVQGLVQFF. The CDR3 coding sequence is TGTGCCACCAGTGTGCAGGGGCTTGTGCAGTTCTTC.

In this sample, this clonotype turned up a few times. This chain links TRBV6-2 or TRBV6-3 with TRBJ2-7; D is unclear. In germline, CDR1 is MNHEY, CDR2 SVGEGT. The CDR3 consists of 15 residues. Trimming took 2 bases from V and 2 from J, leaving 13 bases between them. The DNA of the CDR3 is TGTGCCAGCAGTTACGGCCCTCCTAGGGCCTACGAGCAGTACTTC. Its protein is CASSYGPPRAYEQYF.

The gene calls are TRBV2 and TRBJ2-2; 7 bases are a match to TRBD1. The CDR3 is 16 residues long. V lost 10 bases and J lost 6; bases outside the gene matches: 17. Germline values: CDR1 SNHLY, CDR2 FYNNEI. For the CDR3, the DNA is TGTGCCACCCGACAGGGAACTAGACGGCTCGCCGGGGAGCTGTTTTTT. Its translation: CATRQGTRRLAGELFF.

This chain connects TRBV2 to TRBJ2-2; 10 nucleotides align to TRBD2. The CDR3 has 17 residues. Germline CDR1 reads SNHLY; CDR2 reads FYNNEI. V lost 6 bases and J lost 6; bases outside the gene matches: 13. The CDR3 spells CASREGVLAGVAGELFF. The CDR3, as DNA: TGTGCCAGCAGAGAGGGGGTTCTAGCGGGAGTCGCCGGGGAGCTGTTTTTT.

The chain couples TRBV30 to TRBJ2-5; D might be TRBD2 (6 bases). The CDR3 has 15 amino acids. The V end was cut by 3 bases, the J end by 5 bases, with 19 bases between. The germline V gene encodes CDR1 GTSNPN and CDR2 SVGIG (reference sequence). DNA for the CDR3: TGTGCCTGGAGCCTCGCTGGGGGGTCTAGGGAGACCCAGTACTTC. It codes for CAWSLAGGSRETQYF.

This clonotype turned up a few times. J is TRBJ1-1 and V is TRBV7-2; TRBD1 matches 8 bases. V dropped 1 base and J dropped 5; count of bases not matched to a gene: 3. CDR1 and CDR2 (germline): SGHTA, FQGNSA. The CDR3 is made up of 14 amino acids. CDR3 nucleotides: TGTGCCAGCAGCTTAGGGACAGGGAGAACTGAAGCTTTCTTT. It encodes CASSLGTGRTEAFF.

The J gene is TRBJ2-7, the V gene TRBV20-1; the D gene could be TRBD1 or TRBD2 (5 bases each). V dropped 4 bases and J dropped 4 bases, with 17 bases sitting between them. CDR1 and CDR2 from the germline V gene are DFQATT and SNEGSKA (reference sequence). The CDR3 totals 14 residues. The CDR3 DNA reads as TGCAGTGCTATACCCCCGGGACGTAGGTACGAGCAGTACTTC. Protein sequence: CSAIPPGRRYEQYF.

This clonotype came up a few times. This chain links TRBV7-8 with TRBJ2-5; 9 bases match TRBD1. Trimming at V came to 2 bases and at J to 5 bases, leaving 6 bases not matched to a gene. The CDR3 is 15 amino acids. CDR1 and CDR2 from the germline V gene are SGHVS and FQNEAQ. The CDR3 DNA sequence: TGTGCCAGCAGCTTAAACAGGGGGCGGGATGAGACCCAGTACTTC. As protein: CASSLNRGRDETQYF.

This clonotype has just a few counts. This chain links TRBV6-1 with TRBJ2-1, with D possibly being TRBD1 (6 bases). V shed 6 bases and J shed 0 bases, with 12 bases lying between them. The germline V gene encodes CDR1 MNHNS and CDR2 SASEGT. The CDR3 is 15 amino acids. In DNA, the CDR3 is TGTGCCAGCAGAATGGACAGCGGCTCCTACAATGAGCAGTTCTTC. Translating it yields CASRMDSGSYNEQFF.

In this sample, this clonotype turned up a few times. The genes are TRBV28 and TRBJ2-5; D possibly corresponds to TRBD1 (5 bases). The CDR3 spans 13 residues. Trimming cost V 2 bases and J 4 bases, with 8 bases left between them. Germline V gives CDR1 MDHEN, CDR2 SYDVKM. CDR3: CASSLPGIETQYF. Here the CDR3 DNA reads TGTGCCAGCAGTTTACCAGGGATAGAGACCCAGTACTTC.

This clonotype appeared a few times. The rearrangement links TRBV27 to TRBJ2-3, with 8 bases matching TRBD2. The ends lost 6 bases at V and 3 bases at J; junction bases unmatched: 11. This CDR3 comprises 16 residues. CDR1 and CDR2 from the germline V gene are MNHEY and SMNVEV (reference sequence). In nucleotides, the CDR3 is TGTGCCAGCAGACGCCGTGTTAGCGGGATGACAGATACGCAGTATTTT. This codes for CASRRRVSGMTDTQYF.